This TCR beta chain was recovered during a study of response to subunit inactivated influenza vaccine. This clonotype was observed a few times. Its matching antigen is unknown. CDR3 length: 16 residues. Germline V lookup: CDR1 SGHTA, CDR2 FQGNSA. V was trimmed by 5 bases and J by 2 bases, leaving 16 bases between them. MiXCR, applied by TCRdb to the RT-PCR reads, yields one record per CDR3 protein. The sample records around 570,000 distinct CDR3 sequences, approximately 7.6% being singletons. Whole-study results and caveats: New T cells are recruited in small numbers by each seasonal influenza vaccination, according to the authors' suggestion.

The receptor's source is a man aged 50 to 75 who received an inactivated influenza vaccine. The sample here was PBMCs from blood, taken less than 30 months after vaccination. The chain uses TRBV7-2 and TRBJ2-1; the D gene is possibly TRBD2 (5 bases). In nucleotides, the CDR3 is TGTGCCAGCAGCATGGGAGTCTCCCTAACCTACAATGAGCAGTTCTTC. Amino acid sequence: CASSMGVSLTYNEQFF. Complete variable domain (other parts from reference TRBV7-2 and TRBJ2-1): GAGVSQSPSNKVTEKGKDVELRCDPISGHTALYWYRQSLGQGLEFLIYFQGNSAPDKSGLPSDRFSAERTGGSVSTLTIQRTQQEDSAVYLCASSMGVSLTYNEQFFGPGTRLTVL.